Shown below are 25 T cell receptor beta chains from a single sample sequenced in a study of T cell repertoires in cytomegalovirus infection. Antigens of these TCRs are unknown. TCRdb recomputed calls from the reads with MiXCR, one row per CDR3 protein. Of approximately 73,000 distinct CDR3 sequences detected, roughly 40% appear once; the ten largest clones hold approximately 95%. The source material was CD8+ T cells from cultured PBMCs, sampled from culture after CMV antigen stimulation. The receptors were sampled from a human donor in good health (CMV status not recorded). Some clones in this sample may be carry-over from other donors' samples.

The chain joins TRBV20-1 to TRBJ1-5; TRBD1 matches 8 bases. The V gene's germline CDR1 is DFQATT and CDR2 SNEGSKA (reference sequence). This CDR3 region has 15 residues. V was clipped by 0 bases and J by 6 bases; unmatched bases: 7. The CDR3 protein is CSARDRRTGRQPQHF. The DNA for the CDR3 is TGCAGTGCTAGAGATCGTAGGACAGGGCGTCAGCCCCAGCATTTT.

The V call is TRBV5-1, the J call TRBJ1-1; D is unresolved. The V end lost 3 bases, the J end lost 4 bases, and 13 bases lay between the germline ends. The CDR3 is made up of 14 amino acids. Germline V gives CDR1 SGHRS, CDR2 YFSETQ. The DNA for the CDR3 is TGCGCCAGCAGCTCTCTACGGGAGGCCACTGAAGCTTTCTTT. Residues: CASSSLREATEAFF.

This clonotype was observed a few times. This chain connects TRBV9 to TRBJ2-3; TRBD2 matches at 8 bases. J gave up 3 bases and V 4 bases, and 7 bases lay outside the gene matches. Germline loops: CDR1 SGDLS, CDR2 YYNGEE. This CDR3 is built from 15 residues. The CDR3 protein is CASSFEGLETDTQYF. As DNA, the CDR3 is TGTGCCAGCAGCTTTGAGGGACTAGAAACAGATACGCAGTATTTT.

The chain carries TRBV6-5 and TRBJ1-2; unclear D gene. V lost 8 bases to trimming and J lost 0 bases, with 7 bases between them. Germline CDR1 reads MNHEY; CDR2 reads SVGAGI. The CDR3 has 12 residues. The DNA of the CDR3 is TGTGCCAGCCTCGGACCTAACTATGGCTACACCTTC. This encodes CASLGPNYGYTF.

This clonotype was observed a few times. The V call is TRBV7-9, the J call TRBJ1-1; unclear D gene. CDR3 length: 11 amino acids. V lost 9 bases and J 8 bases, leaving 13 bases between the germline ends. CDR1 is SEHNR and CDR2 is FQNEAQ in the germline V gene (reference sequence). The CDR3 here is CASSAWGEAFF. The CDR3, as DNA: TGTGCCAGTAGTGCGTGGGGAGAAGCTTTCTTT.

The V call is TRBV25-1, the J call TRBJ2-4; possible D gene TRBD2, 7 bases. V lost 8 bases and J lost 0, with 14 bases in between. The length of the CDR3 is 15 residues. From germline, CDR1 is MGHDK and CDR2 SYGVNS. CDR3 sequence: CASGKGEGAKNIQYF. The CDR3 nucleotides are TGTGCCAGCGGAAAGGGGGAGGGAGCCAAAAACATTCAGTACTTC. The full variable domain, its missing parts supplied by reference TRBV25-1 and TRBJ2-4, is EADIYQTPRYLVIGTGKKITLECSQTMGHDKMYWYQQDPGMELHLIHYSYGVNSTEKGDLSSESTVSRIRTEHFPLTLESARPSHTSQYLCASGKGEGAKNIQYFGAGTRLSVL.

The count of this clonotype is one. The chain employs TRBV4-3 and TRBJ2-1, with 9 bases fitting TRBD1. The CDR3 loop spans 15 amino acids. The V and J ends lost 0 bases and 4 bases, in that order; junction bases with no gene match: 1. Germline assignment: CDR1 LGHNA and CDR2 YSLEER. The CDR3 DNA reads TGCGCCAGCAGCCAAGAGGACAGGGGTTACAATGAGCAGTTCTTC. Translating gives CASSQEDRGYNEQFF.

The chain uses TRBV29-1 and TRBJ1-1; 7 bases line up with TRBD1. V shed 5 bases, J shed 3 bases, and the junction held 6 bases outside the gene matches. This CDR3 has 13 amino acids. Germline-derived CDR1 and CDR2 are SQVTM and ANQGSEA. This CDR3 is CSVSEGQYTEAFF. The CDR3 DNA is TGCAGCGTTTCCGAGGGACAGTACACTGAAGCTTTCTTT.

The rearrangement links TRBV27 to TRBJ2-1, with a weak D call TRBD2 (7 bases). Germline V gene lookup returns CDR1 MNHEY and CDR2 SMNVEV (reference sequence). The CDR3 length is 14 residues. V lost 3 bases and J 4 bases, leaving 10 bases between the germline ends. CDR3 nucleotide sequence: TGTGCCAGCAGTTTTGGGGGGGCTTACAATGAGCAGTTCTTC. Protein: CASSFGGAYNEQFF.

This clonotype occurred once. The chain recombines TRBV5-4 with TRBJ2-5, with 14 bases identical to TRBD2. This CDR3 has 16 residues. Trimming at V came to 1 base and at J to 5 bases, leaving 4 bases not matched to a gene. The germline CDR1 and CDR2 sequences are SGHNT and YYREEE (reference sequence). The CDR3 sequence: CASSLRLAGGRETQYF. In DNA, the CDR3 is TGTGCCAGCAGCTTGAGACTAGCGGGGGGGCGGGAGACCCAGTACTTC.

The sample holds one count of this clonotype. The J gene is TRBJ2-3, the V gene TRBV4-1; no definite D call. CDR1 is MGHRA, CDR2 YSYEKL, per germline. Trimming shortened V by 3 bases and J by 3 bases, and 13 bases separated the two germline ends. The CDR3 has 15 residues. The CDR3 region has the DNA TGCGCCAGCAGCCAGGGCTACGAGGTTACAGATACGCAGTATTTT. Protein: CASSQGYEVTDTQYF.

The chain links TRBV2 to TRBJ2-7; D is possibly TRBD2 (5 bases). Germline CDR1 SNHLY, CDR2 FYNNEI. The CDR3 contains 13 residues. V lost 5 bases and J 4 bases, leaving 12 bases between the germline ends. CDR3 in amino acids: CASSRSDSYEQYF. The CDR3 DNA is TGTGCCAGCAGTAGGTCGGACTCGTACGAGCAGTACTTC.

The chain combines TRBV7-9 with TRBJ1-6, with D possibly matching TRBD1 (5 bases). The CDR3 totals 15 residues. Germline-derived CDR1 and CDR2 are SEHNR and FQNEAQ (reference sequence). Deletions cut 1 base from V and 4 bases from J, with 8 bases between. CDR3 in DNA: TGTGCCAGCAGCTTAGGACAGAATTATAATTCACCCCTCCACTTT. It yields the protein CASSLGQNYNSPLHF.

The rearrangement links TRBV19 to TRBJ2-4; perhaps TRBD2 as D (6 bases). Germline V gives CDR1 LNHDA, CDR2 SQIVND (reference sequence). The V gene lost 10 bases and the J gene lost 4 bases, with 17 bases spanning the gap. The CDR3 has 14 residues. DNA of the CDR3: TGTGCCACCGCGGGACCGAACCCAAAAAACATTCAGTACTTC. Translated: CATAGPNPKNIQYF.

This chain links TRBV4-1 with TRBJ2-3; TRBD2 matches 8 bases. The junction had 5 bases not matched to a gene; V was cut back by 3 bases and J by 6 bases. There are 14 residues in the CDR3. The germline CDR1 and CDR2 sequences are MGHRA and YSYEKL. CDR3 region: CASSQGTSFDTQYF. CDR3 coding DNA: TGCGCCAGCAGCCAGGGGACTAGTTTCGATACGCAGTATTTT.

The CDR3 loop reads CASSLDRTGELFF. The CDR3 coding sequence is TGTGCCAGCAGCTTAGATCGGACCGGGGAGCTGTTTTTT. This chain joins TRBV7-2 and TRBJ2-2; no clear D gene. Between the trimmed V and J ends, which lost 1 base and 5 bases, there was a span of 5 bases. The CDR3 is made up of 13 amino acids. Germline CDR1 is SGHTA and CDR2 is FQGNSA.

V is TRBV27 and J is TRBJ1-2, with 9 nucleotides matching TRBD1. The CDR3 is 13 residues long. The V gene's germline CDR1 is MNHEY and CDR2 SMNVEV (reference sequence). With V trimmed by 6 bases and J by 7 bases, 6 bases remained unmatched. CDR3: CASRSGQGLGYTF. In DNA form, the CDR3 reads TGTGCCAGCAGATCGGGACAGGGTCTTGGCTACACCTTC.

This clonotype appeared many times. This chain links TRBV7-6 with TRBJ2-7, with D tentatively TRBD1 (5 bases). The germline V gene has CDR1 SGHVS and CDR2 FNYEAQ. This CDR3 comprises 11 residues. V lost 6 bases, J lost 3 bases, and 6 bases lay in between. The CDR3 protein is CASSDSYEQYF. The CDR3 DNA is TGTGCCAGCAGTGACAGCTACGAGCAGTACTTC.

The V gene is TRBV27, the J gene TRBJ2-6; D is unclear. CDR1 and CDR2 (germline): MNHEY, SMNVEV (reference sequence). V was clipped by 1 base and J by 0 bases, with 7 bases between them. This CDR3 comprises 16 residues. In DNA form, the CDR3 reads TGTGCCAGCAGTTTATTATCCGCCTCTGGGGCCAACGTCCTGACTTTC. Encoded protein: CASSLLSASGANVLTF.

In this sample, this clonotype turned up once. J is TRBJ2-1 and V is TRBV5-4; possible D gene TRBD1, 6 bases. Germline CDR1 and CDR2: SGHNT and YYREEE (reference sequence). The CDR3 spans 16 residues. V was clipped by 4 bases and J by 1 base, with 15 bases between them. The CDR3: CASSDADSQSYNEQFF. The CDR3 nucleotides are TGTGCCAGCAGCGACGCGGACAGCCAATCCTACAATGAGCAGTTCTTC.

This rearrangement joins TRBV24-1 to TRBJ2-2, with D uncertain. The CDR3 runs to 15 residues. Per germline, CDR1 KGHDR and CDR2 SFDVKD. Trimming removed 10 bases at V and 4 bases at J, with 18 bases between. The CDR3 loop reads CATGVGGRLTGELFF. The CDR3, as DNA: TGTGCCACGGGCGTGGGTGGACGGCTCACCGGGGAGCTGTTTTTT.

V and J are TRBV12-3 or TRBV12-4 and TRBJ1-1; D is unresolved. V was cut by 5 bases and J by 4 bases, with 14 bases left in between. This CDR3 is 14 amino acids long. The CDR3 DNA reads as TGTGCCAGCAGTCTCCTGAGGGCGGGCACTGAAGCTTTCTTT. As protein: CASSLLRAGTEAFF.

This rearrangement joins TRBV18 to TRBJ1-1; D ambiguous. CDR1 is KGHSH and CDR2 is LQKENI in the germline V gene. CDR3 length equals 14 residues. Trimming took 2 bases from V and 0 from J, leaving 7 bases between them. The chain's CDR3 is CASSPSGLNTEAFF. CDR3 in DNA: TGTGCCAGCTCACCATCGGGGTTGAACACTGAAGCTTTCTTT.

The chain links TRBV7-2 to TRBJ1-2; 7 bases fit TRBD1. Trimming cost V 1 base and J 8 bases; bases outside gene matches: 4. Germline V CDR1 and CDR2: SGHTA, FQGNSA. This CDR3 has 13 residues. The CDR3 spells CASSLGTGAGYTF. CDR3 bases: TGTGCCAGCAGCTTAGGAACAGGGGCCGGCTACACCTTC.

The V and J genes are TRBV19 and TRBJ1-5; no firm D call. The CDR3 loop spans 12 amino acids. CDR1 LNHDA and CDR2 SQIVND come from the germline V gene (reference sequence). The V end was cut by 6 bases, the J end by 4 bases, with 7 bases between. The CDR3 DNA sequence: TGTGCCAGTAGCCCCATAAATCAGCCCCAGCATTTT. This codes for CASSPINQPQHF.